This TCR beta chain came from a study of neurological immune-mediated disorders. Concerning this clonotype itself: Compared with germline, one end of the junction differs, possibly owing to a read error.

TCRdb reanalysed the 5' RACE reads using MiXCR and keeps one entry per CDR3 protein. This sample carries 25,000 to 35,000 distinct CDR3 sequences, 12% of them seen once, and the ten largest clones take about 5.8%. Germline CDR1 is SGHRS and CDR2 is YFSETQ. This CDR3 has 18 amino acids. The chain links TRBV5-1 to TRBJ1-5; weak D call: TRBD1 (5 bases). This sequence originates from a woman aged 55-69 years in good health. Sequenced material: PBMCs. CDR3 sequence reads: CAISAEPRDADSNQPQHF. CDR3 sequence (DNA): TGCGCCATCAGCGCAGAACCCAGGGACGCCGATAGCAATCAGCCCCAGCATTTT.